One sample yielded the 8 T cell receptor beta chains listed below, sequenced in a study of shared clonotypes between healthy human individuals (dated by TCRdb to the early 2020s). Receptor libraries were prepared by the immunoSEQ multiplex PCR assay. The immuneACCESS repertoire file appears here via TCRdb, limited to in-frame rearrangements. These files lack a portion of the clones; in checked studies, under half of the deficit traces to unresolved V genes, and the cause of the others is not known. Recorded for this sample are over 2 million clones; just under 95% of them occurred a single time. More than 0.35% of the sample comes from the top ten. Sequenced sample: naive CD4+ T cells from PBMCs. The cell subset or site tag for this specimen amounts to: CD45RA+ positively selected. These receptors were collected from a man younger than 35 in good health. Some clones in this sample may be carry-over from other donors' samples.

CDR3 protein: CASSLGDRGIQETQYF. The DNA for the CDR3 is TGTGCCAGCAGCCTGGGGGACAGAGGGATACAAGAGACCCAGTACTTC. This sequence joins TRBV11-3 and TRBJ2-5, with 7 bases lining up with TRBD1. The length of the CDR3 is 16 residues. Per germline, CDR1 SGHNT and CDR2 YENEEA. The trim removed 5 bases at V and 2 bases at J, leaving 11 bases unmatched.

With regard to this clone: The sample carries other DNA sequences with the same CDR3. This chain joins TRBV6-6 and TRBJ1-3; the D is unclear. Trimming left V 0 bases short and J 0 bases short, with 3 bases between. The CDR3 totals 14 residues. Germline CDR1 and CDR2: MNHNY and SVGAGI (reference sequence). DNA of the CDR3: TGTGCCAGCAGTTACTCAAGCTCTGGAAACACCATATATTTT. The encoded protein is CASSYSSSGNTIYF.

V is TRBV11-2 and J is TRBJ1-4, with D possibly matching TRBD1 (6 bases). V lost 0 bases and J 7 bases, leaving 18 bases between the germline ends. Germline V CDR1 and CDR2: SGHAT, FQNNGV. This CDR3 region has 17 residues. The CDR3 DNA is TGTGCCAGCAGCTTAGAGTCACAGGGCTACAGGAGTGAAAAACTGTTTTTT. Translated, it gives CASSLESQGYRSEKLFF.

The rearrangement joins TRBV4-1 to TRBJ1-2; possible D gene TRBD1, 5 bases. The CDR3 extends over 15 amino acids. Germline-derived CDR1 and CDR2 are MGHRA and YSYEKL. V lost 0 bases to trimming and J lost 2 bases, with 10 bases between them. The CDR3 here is CASSQDRAGNYGYTF. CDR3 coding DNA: TGCGCCAGCAGCCAAGATCGGGCAGGGAACTATGGCTACACCTTC.

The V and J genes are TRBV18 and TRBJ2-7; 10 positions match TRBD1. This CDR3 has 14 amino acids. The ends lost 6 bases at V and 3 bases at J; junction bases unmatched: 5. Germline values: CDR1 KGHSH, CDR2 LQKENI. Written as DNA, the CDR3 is TGTGCCAGCTCCGCCGGGACAGGGGACTACGAGCAGTACTTC. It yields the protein CASSAGTGDYEQYF.

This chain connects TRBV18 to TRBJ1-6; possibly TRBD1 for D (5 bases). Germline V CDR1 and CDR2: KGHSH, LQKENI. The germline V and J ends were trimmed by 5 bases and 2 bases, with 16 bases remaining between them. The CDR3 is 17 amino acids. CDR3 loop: CASSKNAGAAYNSPLHF. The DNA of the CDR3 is TGTGCCAGCTCAAAAAATGCTGGGGCCGCCTATAATTCACCCCTCCACTTT.

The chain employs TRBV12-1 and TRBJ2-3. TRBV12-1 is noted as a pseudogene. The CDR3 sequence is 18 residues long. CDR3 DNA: TGTGCCAGCAGCTTCCCACTTGAGCCCTGGGATGGCACAGATACGCAGTATTTT. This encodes CASSFPLEPWDGTDTQYF.

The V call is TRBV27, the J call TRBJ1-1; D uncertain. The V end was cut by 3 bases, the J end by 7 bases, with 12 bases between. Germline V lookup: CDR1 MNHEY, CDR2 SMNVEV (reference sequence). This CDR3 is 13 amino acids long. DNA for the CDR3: TGTGCCAGCAGTTTTAACTCGGGGTTTGAAGCTTTCTTT. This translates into CASSFNSGFEAFF.